Below, 17 T cell receptor beta chains from the same sample are listed, as sequenced in a study of blood T cells in healthy people across ages. A second PCR, run for about 6 to 11 cycles, used a sample-barcoded 5' primer plus a J-beta primer mix. From the 5' RACE reads, TCRdb called clonotypes with MiXCR, one entry per CDR3 protein. The sample carries 910,000 or so distinct CDR3 sequences, roughly 50% recorded once. Sequenced material: blood. These receptor sequences come from an older woman in good health.

The J gene is TRBJ2-2, the V gene TRBV18; TRBD1 matches at 12 bases. Trimming removed 6 bases from V and 6 bases from J; junction bases left unmatched: 5. The germline gives CDR1 KGHSH, CDR2 LQKENI. The CDR3 runs 15 residues. Here the CDR3 reads CASSQGQGASGELFF. In DNA form, the CDR3 reads TGTGCCAGCTCGCAGGGACAGGGGGCATCCGGGGAGCTGTTTTTT.

This clonotype was seen a few times. This chain joins TRBV29-1 and TRBJ1-2; D is unclear. This CDR3 spans 12 amino acids. Germline CDR1 is SQVTM and CDR2 is ANQGSEA. The V gene lost 7 bases and the J gene lost 0 bases, with 9 bases spanning the gap. In DNA form, the CDR3 reads TGCAGCGCCGTAATTTCTAACTATGGCTACACCTTC. Its translation is CSAVISNYGYTF.

V gene TRBV4-2 combines with J gene TRBJ2-7; TRBD2 matches 11 bases. Losses at the gene ends were 0 bases for V and 3 bases for J; bases not matched to a gene: 4. CDR1 and CDR2 from the germline V gene are LGHNA and YNFKEQ. The CDR3 contains 16 residues. The CDR3 here is CASSQEVGTSGYEQYF. The CDR3 DNA follows: TGTGCCAGCAGCCAAGAAGTGGGGACTAGCGGCTACGAGCAGTACTTC.

J is TRBJ2-7 and V is TRBV5-1; 14 nucleotides line up with TRBD2. The DNA end lines up better with TRBJ2-5; the J call may be wrong. The germline V gene has CDR1 SGHRS and CDR2 YFSETQ. The CDR3 totals 16 residues. CDR3 DNA: TGCGCCAGCAGCACCGGGACTAGCGGGAGATGGGAGACCCAGTACTTC. It codes for CASSTGTSGRWETQYF.

CDR3 sequence: CASSPTSGSSSDTQYF. CDR3 coding DNA: TGCGCCAGCAGCCCAACTAGCGGGAGTTCGTCAGATACGCAGTATTTT. The chain couples TRBV5-1 to TRBJ2-3, with TRBD2 identical over 11 bases. The CDR3 extends over 16 amino acids. Trimming took 4 bases from V and 4 from J; bases not matched to a gene: 8. Germline-derived CDR1 and CDR2 are SGHRS and YFSETQ.

CDR3 in amino acids: CASSEEGRSTGAQYF. CDR3 DNA: TGTGCCAGCAGTGAAGAAGGAAGGTCCACCGGGGCCCAGTACTTC. This rearrangement joins TRBV2 to TRBJ2-5, with a possible D match to TRBD2 (5 bases). The CDR3 consists of 15 residues. The V gene's germline CDR1 is SNHLY and CDR2 FYNNEI. Trimming cost V 1 base and J 9 bases, with 18 bases left between them.

This chain links TRBV6-2 or TRBV6-3 with TRBJ2-1; possible D gene TRBD2, 6 bases. CDR1 and CDR2 (germline): MNHEY, SVGEGT. This CDR3 is 15 amino acids long. Trimming took 6 bases from V and 2 from J, leaving 14 bases between them. CDR3 protein: CASRARGSTYNEQFF. The CDR3, as DNA: TGTGCCAGCAGAGCCCGGGGGAGTACCTACAATGAGCAGTTCTTC.

This clonotype was seen a few times. This chain uses TRBV20-1 with TRBJ2-4; no clear D. The J call may be in error: the DNA end matches TRBJ2-5 better. Germline V gene sequence: CDR1 DFQATT, CDR2 SNEGSKA (reference sequence). The CDR3 is made up of 16 amino acids. CDR3 coding DNA: TGCAGTGCTAGAGCTGAAACCGTGGATACGAAAGAGACCCAGTACTTC. Protein: CSARAETVDTKETQYF.

In its sample, this clonotype was seen a few times. This chain uses TRBV7-9 with TRBJ2-1; D is uncertain. Trimming took off 1 base at V and 5 bases at J, with 15 bases between the two ends. The CDR3 covers 16 residues. Looked up from germline, CDR1 is SEHNR and CDR2 is FQNEAQ (reference sequence). The CDR3 reads CASSLGTGSLNNEQFF. DNA for the CDR3: TGTGCCAGCAGCTTAGGTACTGGGTCCCTCAACAATGAGCAGTTCTTC.

The chain employs TRBV10-3 and TRBJ2-7, with unresolved D. Trimming removed 0 bases at V and 6 bases at J, with 9 bases between. This CDR3 has 13 amino acids. The germline V gene encodes CDR1 ENHRY and CDR2 SYGVKD. CDR3: CAISESTGPEQYF. CDR3 nucleotide sequence: TGTGCCATCAGTGAGTCGACCGGGCCCGAGCAGTACTTC.

Concerning this clonotype itself: At one end the junction does not follow the germline gene, possibly because of a read error. The V call is TRBV4-3, the J call TRBJ2-2; 13 bases are shared with TRBD2. Looked up from germline, CDR1 is LGHNA and CDR2 is YSLEER. This CDR3 comprises 18 residues. The CDR3 DNA reads as TGCGCCGGCAGCCATACTATAGGGACTAGCGGGGACACCAGGGAGCTGTTTTTT. Translated, it gives CAGSHTIGTSGDTRELFF.

A few counts support this clonotype. This chain joins TRBV20-1 and TRBJ2-4; D unclear. The DNA end is a closer match to TRBJ2-7, so the J assignment may be wrong. CDR1 DFQATT and CDR2 SNEGSKA come from the germline V gene (reference sequence). The CDR3 is 11 amino acids. The CDR3 sequence: CSASSRFEQYF. The CDR3 DNA follows: TGCAGTGCTAGCTCTAGATTCGAGCAGTACTTC.

The J gene is TRBJ2-3, the V gene TRBV20-1, with 7 positions matching TRBD1. This CDR3 has 14 residues. CDR1 DFQATT and CDR2 SNEGSKA come from the germline V gene (reference sequence). V was pared by 2 bases and J by 2 bases, with 4 bases of the junction left unmatched. Here the CDR3 DNA reads TGCAGTGCTAGAAAGGGACAGAACACAGATACGCAGTATTTT. It encodes CSARKGQNTDTQYF.

This clonotype was detected a few times. The chain links TRBV10-3 to TRBJ2-1, with 7 bases aligning to TRBD2. Germline lookup yields CDR1 ENHRY and CDR2 SYGVKD. The CDR3 extends over 15 amino acids. V trimming: 0 bases; J trimming: 8 bases; junction bases outside the gene matches: 7. The CDR3 sequence is CAISESSGILDEQFF. The CDR3 DNA follows: TGTGCCATCAGTGAGTCGAGCGGGATTCTTGATGAGCAGTTCTTC.

V gene TRBV4-2 combines with J gene TRBJ2-4; 12 nucleotides align to TRBD2. With the DNA end fitting TRBJ2-7 better, the J assignment may be wrong. The CDR3 has 13 amino acids. Germline lookup yields CDR1 LGHNA and CDR2 YNFKEQ. The CDR3 coding sequence is TGTGCCAGCGCTAGCGGGAGGGCCTACGAGCAGTACTTC. Translating it yields CASASGRAYEQYF.

This clonotype occurred once. The V and J genes are TRBV20-1 and TRBJ1-2; 7 positions agree with TRBD1. From germline, CDR1 is DFQATT and CDR2 SNEGSKA (reference sequence). The CDR3 contains 13 residues. V gave up 5 bases and J gave up 3 bases; unmatched junction bases: 6. CDR3 bases: TGCAGTGCTTCCGACAGGGCTCACTATGGCTACACCTTC. Amino acid sequence: CSASDRAHYGYTF.

This clonotype was seen only once. This chain joins TRBV6-2 or TRBV6-3 and TRBJ2-4, with 11 bases fitting TRBD2. The end of the DNA aligns better with TRBJ2-7, so the J call may be wrong. This CDR3 comprises 17 residues. Germline V gives CDR1 MNHEY, CDR2 SVGEGT. The CDR3 bases are TGTGCCAGCAGTATCTCGTTAATAGCTAGCGGGAGGACCGAGCAGTACTTC. Its translation is CASSISLIASGRTEQYF.